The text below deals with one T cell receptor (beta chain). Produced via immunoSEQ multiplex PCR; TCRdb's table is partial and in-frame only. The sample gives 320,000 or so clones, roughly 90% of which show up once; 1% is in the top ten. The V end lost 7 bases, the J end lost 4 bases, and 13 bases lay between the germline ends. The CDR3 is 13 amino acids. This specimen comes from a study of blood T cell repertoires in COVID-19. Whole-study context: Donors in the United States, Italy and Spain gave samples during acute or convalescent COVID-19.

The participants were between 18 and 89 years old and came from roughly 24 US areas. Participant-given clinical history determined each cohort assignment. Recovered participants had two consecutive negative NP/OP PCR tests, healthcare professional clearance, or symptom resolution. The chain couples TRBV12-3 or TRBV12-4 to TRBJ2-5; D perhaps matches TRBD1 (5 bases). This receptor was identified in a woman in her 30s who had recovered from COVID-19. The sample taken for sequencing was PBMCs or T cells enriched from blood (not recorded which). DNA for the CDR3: TGTGCCAGCATCCCCGGCAGGGCAGAGACCCAGTACTTC. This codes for CASIPGRAETQYF.